This is a list of T cell receptor beta chains from one sample in a study of blood T cell repertoires in COVID-19. Data came from immunoSEQ multiplex PCR; TCRdb stores just in-frame clones and leaves some out. The data show approximately 360,000 clones, 70% to 90% seen once. The specimen was PBMCs or T cells enriched from blood (not recorded which). Every receptor here comes from a woman aged 25 to 39 with acute COVID-19. The CDR3 runs from the conserved cysteine through the conserved F or W. A D gene is named only where the DNA matches it firmly. Expanded clones get a size class; other rows say once, few or many, or leave the size out.

clone_size: .; d_call: TRBD1; j_call: TRBJ2-7; v_call: TRBV20-1; cdr3_nt: TGCAGTGCTAGTAGGAAGACAGGGGTCGCCAGGGAGCAGTACTTC; cdr3_aa: CSASRKTGVAREQYF
clone_size: .; d_call: .; j_call: TRBJ2-1; v_call: TRBV5-1; cdr3_nt: TGCGCCAGCAGCTTGGATCACTACAATGAGCAGTTCTTC; cdr3_aa: CASSLDHYNEQFF
clone_size: .; d_call: TRBD1; j_call: TRBJ1-2; v_call: TRBV25-1; cdr3_nt: TGTGCCAGCAGTGACCCCACAGGGGCTGACTATGGCTACACCTTC; cdr3_aa: CASSDPTGADYGYTF
clone_size: .; d_call: .; j_call: TRBJ1-2; v_call: TRBV19; cdr3_nt: TGTGCCAGTAGTATAGGACAGGACTATGGCTACACCTTC; cdr3_aa: CASSIGQDYGYTF
clone_size: .; d_call: .; j_call: TRBJ1-1; v_call: TRBV2; cdr3_nt: TGTGCCAGCACCCCAAAGGGGGTGGGTTTGAACACTGAAGCTTTCTTT; cdr3_aa: CASTPKGVGLNTEAFF
clone_size: .; d_call: TRBD1; j_call: TRBJ1-2; v_call: TRBV6-5; cdr3_nt: TGTGCCAGCAGCAACAAAAGACAGGGGGCAGCTGGCTACACCTTC; cdr3_aa: CASSNKRQGAAGYTF
clone_size: .; d_call: .; j_call: TRBJ2-1; v_call: TRBV19; cdr3_nt: TGTGCCAGTAGTGAGAGCGAAAGCTCCTACAATGAGCAGTTCTTC; cdr3_aa: CASSESESSYNEQFF
clone_size: .; d_call: .; j_call: TRBJ2-7; v_call: TRBV20-1; cdr3_nt: TGCAGTGCTAGTCCTCCGGGACGGGGACTCTACGAGCAGTACTTC; cdr3_aa: CSASPPGRGLYEQYF
clone_size: .; d_call: .; j_call: TRBJ1-1; v_call: TRBV6-5; cdr3_nt: TGTGCCAGCAGCCCGGACAGTCTGAACACTGAAGCTTTCTTT; cdr3_aa: CASSPDSLNTEAFF
clone_size: .; d_call: .; j_call: TRBJ1-2; v_call: TRBV7-9; cdr3_nt: TGTGCCAGCAGCTTAGCAGACCGACAGATCACCTTC; cdr3_aa: CASSLADRQITF
clone_size: once; d_call: TRBD1; j_call: TRBJ1-1; v_call: TRBV27; cdr3_nt: TGTGCCAGCAGTTTGATTGGGACAGTGAACACTGAAGCTTTCTTT; cdr3_aa: CASSLIGTVNTEAFF
clone_size: .; d_call: .; j_call: TRBJ1-1; v_call: TRBV15; cdr3_nt: TGTGCCTCCGAAGGGGGTAACATGAACACTGAAGCTTTCTTT; cdr3_aa: CASEGGNMNTEAFF
clone_size: .; d_call: .; j_call: TRBJ1-2; v_call: TRBV18; cdr3_nt: TGTGCCAGCTCACGGGCAGCTCTAAACTATGGCTACACCTTC; cdr3_aa: CASSRAALNYGYTF
clone_size: once; d_call: .; j_call: TRBJ1-6; v_call: TRBV5-1; cdr3_nt: TGCGCCAGCAGCAGTTCAACACGTCAAAATTCACCCCTCCACTTT; cdr3_aa: CASSSSTRQNSPLHF
clone_size: .; d_call: TRBD1; j_call: TRBJ2-3; v_call: TRBV7-8; cdr3_nt: TGTGCCAGCGGACCTCAGGGGGCCGACACAGATACGCAGTATTTT; cdr3_aa: CASGPQGADTDTQYF
clone_size: .; d_call: TRBD2; j_call: TRBJ2-7; v_call: TRBV5-1; cdr3_nt: TGCGCCAGCAGCTTGGGTAGCGGGGGGCCAAGCTCCTACGAGCAGTACTTC; cdr3_aa: CASSLGSGGPSSYEQYF
clone_size: .; d_call: TRBD1; j_call: TRBJ1-2; v_call: TRBV5-1; cdr3_nt: TGCGCCAGCAGCCGAACAGGGGTAGACTATGGCTACACCTTC; cdr3_aa: CASSRTGVDYGYTF
clone_size: .; d_call: .; j_call: TRBJ2-5; v_call: TRBV11-3; cdr3_nt: TGTGCCAGCAGCTTAGGGGGCAGGGCCTTCCAAGAGACCCAGTACTTC; cdr3_aa: CASSLGGRAFQETQYF
clone_size: .; d_call: .; j_call: TRBJ1-1; v_call: TRBV5-1; cdr3_nt: TGCGCCAGCAGCTTGTCAAGCTTAATGAACACTGAAGCTTTCTTT; cdr3_aa: CASSLSSLMNTEAFF
clone_size: .; d_call: .; j_call: TRBJ2-7; v_call: TRBV7-9; cdr3_nt: TGTGCCAGCACCACGCCCCCGGTGCCGCCTTCCTACGAGCAGTACTTC; cdr3_aa: CASTTPPVPPSYEQYF